These T cell receptor beta chains were read from a single sample in a study of beta chain features in type 1 diabetes. Clones were sequenced by immunoSEQ multiplex PCR, and TCRdb holds only the in-frame ones, with some missing. This sample has around 300,000 clones; 8% occur once, and the top ten carry approximately 0.99%. Sequencing was done on a sample of central memory CD4+ T cells from blood. The source of these receptors is a woman under 30 in good health. CDR3s include the opening cysteine and the closing phenylalanine or tryptophan. A D gene is named only where the DNA matches it firmly. Only part of the rows carry a size: once, few, many, or a class if the clone is expanded.

V gene	D gene	clone size	J gene	CDR3 DNA	CDR3 protein
TRBV6-5	-	-	TRBJ1-1	TGTGCCAGCAGTTCACCGGCAGGGGCAGCTTTCTTT	CASSSPAGAAFF
TRBV2	-	-	TRBJ1-5	TGTGCCAGCAGCGGCATTCCCGATCAGCCCCAGCATTTT	CASSGIPDQPQHF
TRBV15	TRBD1	few	TRBJ2-7	TGTGCCACCAGTCGGCGGCAGGGGGCGGGGGAGCAGTACTTC	CATSRRQGAGEQYF
TRBV2	-	few	TRBJ1-4	TGTGCCAGCAGTGTGGCTAATGAAAAACTGTTTTTT	CASSVANEKLFF
TRBV6-5	TRBD2	few	TRBJ2-5	TGTGCCAGCTCCATAGCGGGAGGGGGAGAGACCCAGTACTTC	CASSIAGGGETQYF
TRBV7-2	-	-	TRBJ1-1	TGTGCCAGCAGCTTGGCGTCCCGGGTGGGCACTGAAGCTTTCTTT	CASSLASRVGTEAFF
TRBV7-9	-	-	TRBJ1-2	TGTGCCAGCAGCTTAGGTGGGGACGGGAACTATGGCTACACCTTC	CASSLGGDGNYGYTF
TRBV2	-	many	TRBJ2-3	TGTGCCAGCAGTGAATCCAGGTTATACACAGATACGCAGTATTTT	CASSESRLYTDTQYF
TRBV5-1	-	-	TRBJ1-5	TGCGCCAGCAGCTTGACAGGCTTTAATGAGCCCCAGCATTTT	CASSLTGFNEPQHF
TRBV7-2	TRBD1	many	TRBJ1-1	TGTGCCAGCAGTCCAATAGGGGGCGGAAACGCTGAAGCTTTCTTT	CASSPIGGGNAEAFF
TRBV6-5	TRBD1	few	TRBJ1-2	TGTGCCAGCAGTTACCGGGGGACAGGGATGTATGGCTACACCTTC	CASSYRGTGMYGYTF
TRBV4-3	-	few	TRBJ2-1	TGCGCCAGCAGCCATTCAGCAGGGGCCGGGGACAATGAGCAGTTCTTC	CASSHSAGAGDNEQFF
TRBV27	-	few	TRBJ1-2	TGTGCCAGCAGTTTTCGGAACCAGAACTATGGCTACACCTTC	CASSFRNQNYGYTF
TRBV7-9	-	-	TRBJ2-7	TGTGCCAGCAGCAAAGAGGGGGGTGGCTACGAGCAGTACTTC	CASSKEGGGYEQYF
TRBV11-3	TRBD2	-	TRBJ2-3	TGTGCCAGCAGAGAGACGGCTAGCGGGGGCACGCAGTATTTT	CASRETASGGTQYF
TRBV7-2	-	-	TRBJ1-2	TGTGCCAGCAGCTTATGGCAGAGCTATGGCTACACCTTC	CASSLWQSYGYTF
TRBV6-5	TRBD1	-	TRBJ2-5	TGTGCCAGCAGTGACAGGGGGCTGAAGACCCAGTACTTC	CASSDRGLKTQYF
TRBV4-3	-	-	TRBJ1-2	TGCGCCAGCAGCCAAGAGCAGGTGTCTGTTCGGAGAAATGGCTACACCTTC	CASSQEQVSVRRNGYTF
TRBV27	TRBD1	-	TRBJ1-6	TGTGCCAGCCAGGGACAGTATAATTCACCCCTCCACTTT	CASQGQYNSPLHF
TRBV5-1	TRBD2	few	TRBJ2-1	TGCGCCAGCCGGGAGGGGGTAGTCCCTGAGCAGTTCTTC	CASREGVVPEQFF
TRBV28	-	few	TRBJ2-3	TGTGCCAGCAGTTTACATGGGGAAGCGGCTTCTACGCAGTATTTT	CASSLHGEAASTQYF
TRBV11-2	-	-	TRBJ1-2	TGTGCCAGCAGCTTAGCCGGGCAACTGGGCTACACCTTC	CASSLAGQLGYTF
TRBV7-2	TRBD1	-	TRBJ1-1	TGCGCCAGCAGCCAAGGCCAGACAGGGGGGATAACTGAAGCTTTCTTT	CASSQGQTGGITEAFF
TRBV28	-	-	TRBJ1-4	TGTGCCAGCAGTGGGCGTCCAGCGGCTAATGAAAAACTGTTTTTT	CASSGRPAANEKLFF
TRBV29-1	TRBD1	-	TRBJ1-2	TGCAGCGTTGAAGATCTAAGGGGGCCCTATGGCTACACCTTC	CSVEDLRGPYGYTF
TRBV5-4	-	-	TRBJ2-3	TGTGCCAGCAGCTTGCCACTTAGCACAGATACGCAGTATTTT	CASSLPLSTDTQYF
TRBV6-6	TRBD1	-	TRBJ1-4	TGTGCCAGCAGGCGGACAGGGGGCTCGGATGAAAAACTGTTTTTT	CASRRTGGSDEKLFF
TRBV7-2	-	-	TRBJ2-1	TGTGCCAGCAGCCCGAGCCTAGACAATGAGCAGTTCTTC	CASSPSLDNEQFF
TRBV5-1	TRBD2	few	TRBJ2-3	TGCGCCAGCAGCTTGTCCGGGAGGGCAGATACGCAGTATTTT	CASSLSGRADTQYF
TRBV19	-	-	TRBJ1-3	TGTGCCAGTCTTGCGTTAGCTGGAAACACCATATATTTT	CASLALAGNTIYF
TRBV7-9	-	few	TRBJ1-2	TGTGCCAGCAGCTCTAACAGAAACATTAACTATGGCTACACCTTC	CASSSNRNINYGYTF
TRBV6-5	-	few	TRBJ2-3	TGTGCCAGCAGTTACCGAAGGGGCTTTAGCACAGATACGCAGTATTTT	CASSYRRGFSTDTQYF
TRBV28	-	few	TRBJ1-2	TGTGCCAGCAGTGTCCCCGGGACGGACTATGGCTACACCTTC	CASSVPGTDYGYTF
TRBV5-1	-	few	TRBJ2-3	TGCGCCAGCAGCTTGGATCCTAACACAGATACGCAGTATTTT	CASSLDPNTDTQYF
TRBV14	-	few	TRBJ2-1	TGTGCCAGCAGCCATGGCGGTAGCTCCTACAATGAGCAGTTCTTC	CASSHGGSSYNEQFF
TRBV4-2	TRBD1	many	TRBJ1-4	TGTGCCAGCAGCCTCGCCCAGTCCGGGACAGCGGCTTGGAAACTGTTTTTT	CASSLAQSGTAAWKLFF
TRBV7-9	-	-	TRBJ2-7	TGTGCCAGCAGCTTAGAGGGACATCTGGTTTCCTACGAGCAGTACTTC	CASSLEGHLVSYEQYF
TRBV28	-	-	TRBJ1-1	TGTGCCAGCAGAGGGAACACTGAAGCTTTCTTT	CASRGNTEAFF
TRBV7-2	-	-	TRBJ2-5	TGTGCCAGCAGCTTAGTGACAAGGGGCGGGGAGACCCAGTACTTC	CASSLVTRGGETQYF
TRBV29-1	TRBD1	-	TRBJ1-4	TGCAGCGTCGGGGCCAGGGGGCAGAATGAAAAACTGTTTTTT	CSVGARGQNEKLFF
TRBV7-2	-	few	TRBJ1-5	TGTGCCAGCAGCCGGAGGGACGGTCAGCCCCAGCATTTT	CASSRRDGQPQHF
TRBV5-4	-	-	TRBJ2-5	TGTGCCAGCAGCTTCGGGGATAGAGAGACCCAGTACTTC	CASSFGDRETQYF
TRBV10-3	-	few	TRBJ1-1	TGTGCCATCAGTGGAGGGGAGACTGAAGCTTTCTTT	CAISGGETEAFF
TRBV7-6	TRBD2	-	TRBJ2-1	TGTGCCAGCAGCTCAAGACTAGCGTCTTACAATGAGCAGTTCTTC	CASSSRLASYNEQFF
TRBV7-2	TRBD2	many	TRBJ2-1	TGTGCCAGCAGCCGAGCGGGGAGCTCCTACAATGAGCAGTTCTTC	CASSRAGSSYNEQFF
TRBV2	TRBD1	-	TRBJ2-1	TGTGCCAGCAGACATAGCGGACAGGGAGGCGATGAGCAGTTCTTC	CASRHSGQGGDEQFF